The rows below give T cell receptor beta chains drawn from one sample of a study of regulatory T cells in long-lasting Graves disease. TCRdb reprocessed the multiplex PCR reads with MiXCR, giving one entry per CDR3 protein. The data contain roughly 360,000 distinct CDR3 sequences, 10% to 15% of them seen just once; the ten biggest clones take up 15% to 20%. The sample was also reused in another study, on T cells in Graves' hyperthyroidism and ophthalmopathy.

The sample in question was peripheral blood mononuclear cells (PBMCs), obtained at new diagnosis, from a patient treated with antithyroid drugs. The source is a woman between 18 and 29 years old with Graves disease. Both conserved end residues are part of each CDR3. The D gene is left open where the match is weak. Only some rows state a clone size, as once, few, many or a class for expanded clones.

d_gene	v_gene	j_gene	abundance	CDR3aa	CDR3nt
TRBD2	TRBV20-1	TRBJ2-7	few	CSALSGSQTYEQYF	TGCAGTGCCCTTAGCGGGAGTCAGACCTACGAGCAGTACTTC
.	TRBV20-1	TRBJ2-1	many	CSAKRRGTFNEQFF	TGCAGTGCTAAAAGGCGCGGGACCTTCAATGAGCAGTTCTTC
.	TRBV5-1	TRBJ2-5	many	CASSLVGYSYQETQYF	TGCGCCAGCAGCTTGGTGGGATATTCGTACCAAGAGACCCAGTACTTC
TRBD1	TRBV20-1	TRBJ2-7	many	CSAIPDRLTYEQYF	TGCAGTGCAATCCCGGACAGGCTGACCTACGAGCAGTACTTC
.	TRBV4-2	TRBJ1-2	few	CASSQERIRYRQGRGYTF	TGTGCCAGCAGCCAAGAGCGGATTCGGTACCGGCAGGGGCGTGGCTACACCTTC
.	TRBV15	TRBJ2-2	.	CATSREFLESYTRGTGELFF	TGTGCCACCAGCAGAGAATTCCTCGAATCATACACCAGGGGCACCGGGGAGCTGTTTTTT
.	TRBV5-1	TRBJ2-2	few	CASSSGTPINTGELFF	TGCGCCAGCAGCTCCGGGACTCCGATCAACACCGGGGAGCTGTTTTTT
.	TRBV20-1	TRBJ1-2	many	CSAQQGNYGYTF	TGCAGTGCCCAACAGGGAAACTATGGCTACACCTTC
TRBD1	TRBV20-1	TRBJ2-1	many	CSAPKGAAYNEQFF	TGCAGTGCGCCCAAGGGGGCTGCCTACAATGAGCAGTTCTTC
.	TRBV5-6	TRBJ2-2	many	CASSGEFRTGELFF	TGTGCCAGCAGTGGGGAGTTTCGCACCGGGGAGCTGTTTTTT
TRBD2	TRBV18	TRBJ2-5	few	CASSPREGETQYF	TGTGCCAGCTCACCACGGGAGGGAGAGACCCAGTACTTC
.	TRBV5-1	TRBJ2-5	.	CASSMEETQYF	TGCGCCAGCAGCATGGAAGAGACCCAGTACTTC
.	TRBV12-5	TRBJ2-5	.	CASGLGWETQYF	TGTGCTAGTGGTCTCGGCTGGGAGACCCAGTACTTC
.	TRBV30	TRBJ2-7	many	CAWSAPLAQYF	TGTGCCTGGAGTGCCCCGCTGGCCCAGTACTTC
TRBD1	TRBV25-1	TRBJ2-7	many	CASSELGQGGREQYF	TGTGCCAGCAGTGAATTGGGACAGGGAGGGAGAGAGCAGTACTTC
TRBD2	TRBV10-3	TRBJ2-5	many	CAISDDGLGLPTQYF	TGTGCCATCAGTGATGACGGACTAGGTCTCCCGACCCAGTACTTC